The TCR beta chain described here comes from a study of patients and donors after allogeneic stem cell transplantation. Trimming left V 4 bases short and J 5 bases short, with 17 bases between. This CDR3 is built from 15 residues. Germline V gene sequence: CDR1 LGHNA, CDR2 YNFKEQ. MiXCR was run by TCRdb on the RT-PCR reads, yielding one entry per CDR3 protein. The sample includes some 200,000 distinct CDR3 sequences, 35% to 50% seen only once; the top ten take 25% to 35%. This chain connects TRBV4-2 to TRBJ1-2; D gene ambiguous. This TCR derives from a human donor who was either an allogeneic HSCT recipient or a stem cell or donor lymphocyte infusion donor (not recorded which). It is not recorded whose cells these are; they may come from a transplant donor. The sequencing input was blood, either unsorted or a sorted T cell fraction (not recorded which). This CDR3 is CASSRKTVGEYGYTF. CDR3 DNA: TGTGCCAGCAGCCGCAAAACAGTTGGGGAGTATGGCTACACCTTC.